One and the same sample provided the 8 T cell receptor beta chains below, sequenced in a study of shared clonotypes between healthy human individuals. Some clones are missing from TCRdb's copy, which holds only in-frame ones; the method was immunoSEQ multiplex PCR. The sample lists 650,000 to 800,000 clones, just under 75% occurring once. The sample was memory CD4+ T cells sorted from blood. Subset of the sample: CD45RA-negative fraction. The receptors here all came from a woman in her twenties or thirties in good health.

The V gene is TRBV7-2, the J gene TRBJ2-7; D gene ambiguous. Per germline, CDR1 SGHTA and CDR2 FQGNSA. The CDR3 has 14 residues. Between the trimmed V and J ends, which lost 0 bases and 3 bases, there was a span of 9 bases. DNA of the CDR3: TGTGCCAGCAGCTTAGCGACCGAGTTCTACGAGCAGTACTTC. This codes for CASSLATEFYEQYF. Looking up the rest from reference TRBV7-2 and TRBJ2-7 gives the full variable domain: GAGVSQSPSNKVTEKGKDVELRCDPISGHTALYWYRQSLGQGLEFLIYFQGNSAPDKSGLPSDRFSAERTGGSVSTLTIQRTQQEDSAVYLCASSLATEFYEQYFGPGTRLTVT.

J is TRBJ1-1 and V is TRBV4-1; weak D call: TRBD1 (5 bases). Germline CDR1 and CDR2: MGHRA and YSYEKL. V was trimmed by 4 bases and J by 7 bases, leaving 13 bases between them. The CDR3 runs 13 residues. CDR3 sequence (DNA): TGCGCCAGCAGCCTGTCTTCCAGGGATGAAGCTTTCTTT. This gives the protein CASSLSSRDEAFF.

Of note for this clone: Within the sample, other DNA sequences also encode this same CDR3. The genes are TRBV18 and TRBJ1-2, with no clear D. The CDR3 is 12 residues long. Germline V gene lookup returns CDR1 KGHSH and CDR2 LQKENI. The V and J ends lost 3 bases and 6 bases respectively, with 8 bases between them. The DNA of the CDR3 is TGTGCCAGCTCACCCAGACAAGATGGCTACACCTTC. Protein product: CASSPRQDGYTF.

The chain uses TRBV6-1 and TRBJ2-3; D gene ambiguous. Trimming took off 3 bases at V and 3 bases at J, with 7 bases between the two ends. Germline-derived CDR1 and CDR2 are MNHNS and SASEGT. There are 13 residues in the CDR3. The CDR3, as DNA: TGTGCCAGCAGTGAGCTCCGGACAGATACGCAGTATTTT. This sequence encodes CASSELRTDTQYF.

The chain employs TRBV7-9 and TRBJ2-7, with D tentatively TRBD1 (6 bases). This CDR3 is built from 14 residues. V was pared by 5 bases and J by 0 bases, with 11 bases between. In germline, CDR1 is SEHNR, CDR2 FQNEAQ (reference sequence). The CDR3 loop reads CASSDTGISYEQYF. The CDR3 coding sequence is TGTGCCAGCAGCGACACAGGGATCTCCTACGAGCAGTACTTC.

The J gene is TRBJ1-1, the V gene TRBV28; D is perhaps TRBD1 (6 bases). Germline V gene data show CDR1 as MDHEN and CDR2 as SYDVKM. CDR3 size: 16 residues. V was pared by 6 bases and J by 1 base, with 18 bases between. CDR3 DNA: TGTGCCAGCAGCCCCTCAGGGGCTACGAAGAACACTGAAGCTTTCTTT. The encoded protein is CASSPSGATKNTEAFF.

The chain couples TRBV7-6 to TRBJ2-7; perhaps TRBD2 as D (6 bases). V dropped 1 base and J dropped 2 bases, with 15 bases sitting between them. Germline V gene lookup returns CDR1 SGHVS and CDR2 FNYEAQ. The CDR3 consists of 16 residues. The DNA for the CDR3 is TGTGCCAGCAGCTTAGGTGTAGCGGAAGCCCCCTACGAGCAGTACTTC. Translating it yields CASSLGVAEAPYEQYF.

The chain combines TRBV6-1 with TRBJ1-1; the D is unclear. The CDR3 length is 16 residues. V was pared by 2 bases and J by 0 bases, with 13 bases between. Germline assignment: CDR1 MNHNS and CDR2 SASEGT. CDR3 DNA sequence: TGTGCCAGCAGTGAATACGGACTCAATATGAACACTGAAGCTTTCTTT. Its protein is CASSEYGLNMNTEAFF.